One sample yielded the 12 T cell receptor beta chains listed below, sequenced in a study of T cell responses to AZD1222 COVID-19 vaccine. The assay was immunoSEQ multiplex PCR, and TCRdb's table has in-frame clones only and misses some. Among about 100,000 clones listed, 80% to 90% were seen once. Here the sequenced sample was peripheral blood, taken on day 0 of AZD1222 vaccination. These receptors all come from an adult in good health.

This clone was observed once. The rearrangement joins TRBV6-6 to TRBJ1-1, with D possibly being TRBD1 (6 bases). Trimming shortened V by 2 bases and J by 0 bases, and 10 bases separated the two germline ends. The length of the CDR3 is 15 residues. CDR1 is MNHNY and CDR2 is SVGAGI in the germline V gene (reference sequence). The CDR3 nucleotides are TGTGCCAGCAGTTACGATCAGGGGATGAACACTGAAGCTTTCTTT. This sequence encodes CASSYDQGMNTEAFF.

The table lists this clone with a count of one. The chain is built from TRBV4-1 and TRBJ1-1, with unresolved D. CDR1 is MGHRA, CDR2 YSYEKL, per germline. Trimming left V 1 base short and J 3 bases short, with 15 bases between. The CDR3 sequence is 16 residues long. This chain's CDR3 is CASSQVNMGFDTEAFF. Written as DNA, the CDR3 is TGCGCCAGCAGCCAAGTTAATATGGGGTTCGACACTGAAGCTTTCTTT.

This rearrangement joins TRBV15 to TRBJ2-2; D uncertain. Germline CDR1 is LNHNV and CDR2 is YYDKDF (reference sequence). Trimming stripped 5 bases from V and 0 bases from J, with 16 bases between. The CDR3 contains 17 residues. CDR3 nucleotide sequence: TGTGCCACCAGCGGGTCACAGAGTTCCCCGAACACCGGGGAGCTGTTTTTT. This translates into CATSGSQSSPNTGELFF.

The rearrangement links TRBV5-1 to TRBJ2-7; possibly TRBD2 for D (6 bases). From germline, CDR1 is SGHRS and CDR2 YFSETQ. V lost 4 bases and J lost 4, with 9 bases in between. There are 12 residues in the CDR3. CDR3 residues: CASSAEGYEQYF. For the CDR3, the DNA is TGCGCCAGCAGCGCGGAGGGTTACGAGCAGTACTTC.

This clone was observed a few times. The CDR3 nucleotides read TGTGCCAGCAGCACCCAGGGGGCCGGCGGGGAGCTGTTTTTT. Encoded protein: CASSTQGAGGELFF. The chain employs TRBV9 and TRBJ2-2; 8 bases are a match to TRBD1. The trim removed 4 bases at V and 7 bases at J, leaving 6 bases unmatched. The CDR3 length is 14 residues. Germline loops: CDR1 SGDLS, CDR2 YYNGEE.

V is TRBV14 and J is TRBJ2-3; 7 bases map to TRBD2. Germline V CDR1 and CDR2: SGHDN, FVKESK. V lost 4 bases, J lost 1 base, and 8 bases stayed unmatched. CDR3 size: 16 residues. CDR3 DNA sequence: TGTGCCAGCAGCCCCCTTTGGGGGGGAGGCACAGATACGCAGTATTTT. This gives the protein CASSPLWGGGTDTQYF.

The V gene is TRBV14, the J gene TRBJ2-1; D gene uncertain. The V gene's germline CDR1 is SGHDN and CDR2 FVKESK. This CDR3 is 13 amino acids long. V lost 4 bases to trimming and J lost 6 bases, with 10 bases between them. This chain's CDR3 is CASSPGVLNEQFF. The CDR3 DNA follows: TGTGCCAGCAGCCCTGGTGTTCTCAATGAGCAGTTCTTC.

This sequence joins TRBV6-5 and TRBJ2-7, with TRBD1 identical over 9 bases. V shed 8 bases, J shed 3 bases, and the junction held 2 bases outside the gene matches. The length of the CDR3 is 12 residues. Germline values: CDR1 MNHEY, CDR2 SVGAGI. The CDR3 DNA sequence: TGTGCCAGCGGACAGGGGAGCTACGAGCAGTACTTC. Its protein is CASGQGSYEQYF.

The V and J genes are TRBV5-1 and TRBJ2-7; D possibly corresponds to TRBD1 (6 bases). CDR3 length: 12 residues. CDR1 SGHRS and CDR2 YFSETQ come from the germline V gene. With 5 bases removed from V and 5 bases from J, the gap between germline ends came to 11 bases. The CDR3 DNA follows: TGCGCCAGCAGTCCAGGGGTTGACGAGCAGTACTTC. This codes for CASSPGVDEQYF. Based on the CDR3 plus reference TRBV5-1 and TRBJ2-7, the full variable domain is KAGVTQTPRYLIKTRGQQVTLSCSPISGHRSVSWYQQTPGQGLQFLFEYFSETQRNKGNFPGRFSGRQFSNSRSEMNVSTLELGDSALYLCASSPGVDEQYFGPGTRLTVT.

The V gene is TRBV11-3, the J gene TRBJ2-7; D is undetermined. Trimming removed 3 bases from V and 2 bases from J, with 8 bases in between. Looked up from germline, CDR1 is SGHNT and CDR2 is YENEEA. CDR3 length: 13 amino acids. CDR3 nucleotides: TGTGCCAGCAGCTTGACCCGGACCTACGAGCAGTACTTC. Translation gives CASSLTRTYEQYF.

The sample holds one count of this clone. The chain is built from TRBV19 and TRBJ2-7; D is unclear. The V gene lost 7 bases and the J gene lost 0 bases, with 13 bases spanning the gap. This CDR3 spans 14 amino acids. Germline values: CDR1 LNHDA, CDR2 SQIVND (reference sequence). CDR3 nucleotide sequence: TGTGCCAGTAAGAATTCAAGGAGCTCCTACGAGCAGTACTTC. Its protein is CASKNSRSSYEQYF.

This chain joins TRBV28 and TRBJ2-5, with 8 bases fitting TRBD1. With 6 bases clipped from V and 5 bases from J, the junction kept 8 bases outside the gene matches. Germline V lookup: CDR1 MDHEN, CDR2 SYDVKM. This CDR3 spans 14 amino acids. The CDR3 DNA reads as TGTGCCAGCAGACTCCAGGGGGCGGGGGAGACCCAGTACTTC. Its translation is CASRLQGAGETQYF.